The clone carrying this T cell receptor (beta chain) has just one count. From germline, CDR1 is SGHRS and CDR2 YFSETQ. The CDR3 loop spans 18 amino acids. With 4 bases clipped from V and 3 bases from J, the junction kept 11 bases outside the gene matches. This sample is drawn from a study of shared clonotypes between healthy human individuals. Sequencing used immunoSEQ multiplex PCR; TCRdb keeps in-frame clones, though not all of them. The repertoire includes roughly 500,000 clones, about 84% of them detected once, and 9.5% to 15% sits in the top ten. The sequence was collected from a woman aged 40 to 55 in good health. Some clones in this sample may be carry-over from other donors' samples. The material sequenced was PBMCs. This chain links TRBV5-1 with TRBJ2-3; 13 nucleotides agree with TRBD2. CDR3 amino acids: CASSPRLAGGVGTDTQYF. The CDR3, as DNA: TGCGCCAGCAGCCCCCGACTAGCGGGAGGAGTAGGGACAGATACGCAGTATTTT. Supplemented by reference TRBV5-1 and TRBJ2-3, the full variable domain reads KAGVTQTPRYLIKTRGQQVTLSCSPISGHRSVSWYQQTPGQGLQFLFEYFSETQRNKGNFPGRFSGRQFSNSRSEMNVSTLELGDSALYLCASSPRLAGGVGTDTQYFGPGTRLTVL.